Below are 12 T cell receptor beta chains sequenced from a single sample in a study of T-cell memory formation after mild COVID-19. TCRdb re-called the 5' RACE reads through MiXCR, storing one row per CDR3 protein. The sample yields 150,000 or so distinct CDR3 sequences, roughly 14% seen once. Sequenced material: PBMCs or a T cell subset sorted from them (not recorded which). The receptors shown here come from an adult woman who had mild COVID-19 (a few samples of this study predate the infection). Cell type and time point are not known.

This clonotype showed up many times. The rearrangement links TRBV7-6 to TRBJ2-7; 7 bases are shared with TRBD1. This CDR3 spans 15 amino acids. The V gene's germline CDR1 is SGHVS and CDR2 FNYEAQ. J gave up 2 bases and V 0 bases, and 4 bases lay outside the gene matches. The CDR3 DNA reads as TGTGCCAGCAGCTTAGCTCCGGGACAGACCTACGAGCAGTACTTC. It translates to CASSLAPGQTYEQYF.

This clonotype was picked up many times. The chain links TRBV12-3 or TRBV12-4 to TRBJ2-1; 13 bases align to TRBD2. This CDR3 is built from 15 residues. V lost 6 bases and J lost 8; bases outside the gene matches: 7. The DNA of the CDR3 is TGTGCCAGCAGCCCCGGGACTAGCGGGAATCATGAGCAGTTCTTC. Protein sequence: CASSPGTSGNHEQFF.

This clonotype showed up just a few times. J is TRBJ2-3 and V is TRBV28, with a possible D match to TRBD2 (5 bases). The CDR3 sequence is 17 residues long. From germline, CDR1 is MDHEN and CDR2 SYDVKM. Trimming took 2 bases from V and 0 from J, leaving 15 bases between them. CDR3 DNA: TGTGCCAGCAGTTTACCTTATATGAGGGAGAGCACAGATACGCAGTATTTT. This translates into CASSLPYMRESTDTQYF.

The chain carries TRBV7-9 and TRBJ1-1; 7 nucleotides line up with TRBD1. The CDR3 runs 14 residues. After removal of 1 base from V and 3 bases from J, the junction contained 2 bases not matched to a gene. Germline-derived CDR1 and CDR2 are SEHNR and FQNEAQ (reference sequence). CDR3 nucleotides: TGTGCCAGCAGCTTAGACAGGGGCTACACTGAAGCTTTCTTT. It is translated as CASSLDRGYTEAFF.

By share of the sample, this clonotype is medium-sized (0.01 to 0.1%). The chain joins TRBV24-1 to TRBJ1-4; possible D gene TRBD1, 6 bases. The CDR3 is 20 residues long. V was trimmed by 2 bases and J by 5 bases, leaving 26 bases between them. In germline, CDR1 is KGHDR, CDR2 SFDVKD. The CDR3 loop reads CATSDSRGGAGAGSNEKLFF. CDR3 nucleotide sequence: TGTGCCACCAGTGATTCGCGCGGCGGTGCAGGGGCGGGATCGAATGAAAAACTGTTTTTT.

The chain uses TRBV7-8 and TRBJ1-5, with D uncertain. Per germline, CDR1 SGHVS and CDR2 FQNEAQ. The length of the CDR3 is 15 residues. The V and J ends lost 2 bases and 0 bases respectively, with 8 bases between them. CDR3 loop: CASSLLGNSNQPQHF. As DNA, the CDR3 is TGTGCCAGCAGCTTATTGGGAAATAGCAATCAGCCCCAGCATTTT. Supplemented by reference TRBV7-8 and TRBJ1-5, the full variable domain reads GAGVSQSPRYKVAKRGQDVALRCDPISGHVSLFWYQQALGQGPEFLTYFQNEAQLDKSGLPSDRFFAERPEGSVSTLKIQRTQQEDSAVYLCASSLLGNSNQPQHFGDGTRLSIL.

The table lists this clonotype with a few counts. A junction boundary mismatches the germline segment, possibly from a read error. V is TRBV14 and J is TRBJ2-1; 8 bases are a match to TRBD2. Germline assignment: CDR1 SGHDN and CDR2 FVKESK. The CDR3 extends over 11 amino acids. The CDR3 protein is CASSPQRELFF. The CDR3 nucleotides read TGTGCCAGCAGCCCCCAGCGGGAGCTGTTCTTC.

This chain uses TRBV7-9 with TRBJ2-2; D unresolved. V was cut by 5 bases and J by 8 bases, with 9 bases left in between. The germline V gene encodes CDR1 SEHNR and CDR2 FQNEAQ (reference sequence). The CDR3 is 12 amino acids. CDR3 sequence (DNA): TGTGCCAGCAGCCAGAGTATGGGGGAGCTGTTTTTT. Translation gives CASSQSMGELFF. Full variable domain (missing parts from reference TRBV7-9 and TRBJ2-2): DTGVSQNPRHKITKRGQNVTFRCDPISEHNRLYWYRQTLGQGPEFLTYFQNEAQLEKSRLLSDRFSAERPKGSFSTLEIQRTEQGDSAMYLCASSQSMGELFFGEGSRLTVL.

This clonotype was observed a handful of times. The genes are TRBV5-1 and TRBJ1-1; no firm D call. The CDR3 extends over 14 amino acids. The ends were cut back, 4 bases at V and 0 bases at J, with 10 bases in the middle. CDR1 is SGHRS, CDR2 YFSETQ, per germline. CDR3 region: CASSAYFMNTEAFF. The CDR3 bases are TGCGCCAGCAGCGCCTACTTCATGAACACTGAAGCTTTCTTT. Together with reference TRBV5-1 and TRBJ1-1, the CDR3 gives the full variable domain: KAGVTQTPRYLIKTRGQQVTLSCSPISGHRSVSWYQQTPGQGLQFLFEYFSETQRNKGNFPGRFSGRQFSNSRSEMNVSTLELGDSALYLCASSAYFMNTEAFFGQGTRLTVV.

The genes are TRBV7-9 and TRBJ1-3; D not certain. CDR3 size: 15 residues. Per germline, CDR1 SEHNR and CDR2 FQNEAQ (reference sequence). V was clipped by 5 bases and J by 4 bases, with 15 bases between them. The CDR3 DNA is TGTGCCAGCAGCCTTGGCGCGGCCCTCGGAAACACCATATATTTT. The encoded protein is CASSLGAALGNTIYF.

V gene TRBV7-9 combines with J gene TRBJ2-3; D may be TRBD1 (7 bases). The germline CDR1 and CDR2 sequences are SEHNR and FQNEAQ (reference sequence). CDR3 size: 14 residues. V lost 6 bases to trimming and J lost 4 bases, with 14 bases between them. CDR3 in DNA: TGTGCCAGCAGTGACCCCAGGGGGGCAGATACGCAGTATTTT. It codes for CASSDPRGADTQYF. The variable domain in full, completed from reference TRBV7-9 and TRBJ2-3, reads DTGVSQNPRHKITKRGQNVTFRCDPISEHNRLYWYRQTLGQGPEFLTYFQNEAQLEKSRLLSDRFSAERPKGSFSTLEIQRTEQGDSAMYLCASSDPRGADTQYFGPGTRLTVL.

The rearrangement joins TRBV29-1 to TRBJ2-1; D unresolved. The germline V gene encodes CDR1 SQVTM and CDR2 ANQGSEA. The CDR3 is 14 residues long. The CDR3 nucleotides are TGCAGTGCATCCAGTTGGGGAAACTACAATGAGCAGTTCTTC. Translation gives CSASSWGNYNEQFF.